These 6 T cell receptor beta chains originate from one sample sequenced in a study of spatial heterogeneity in lung cancer (dated by TCRdb to 2018 to 2020). Overall study outcomes, separate from this receptor: The tumor nonsynonymous mutation count correlated with the number of expanded alpha and beta TCRs within the tumor.

The sample's time point label is to be understood as: sample taken at primary tumor resection. The library was generated by 5' RACE. The sequencer was a NextSeq 500. Using fastp at Q25 and MiXCR, TCRdb reprocessed the public reads and kept productive beta chains. Each entry is one CDR3 protein sequence, shown with its most common DNA and genes. This sample has 8,700 or so distinct CDR3 sequences in its table, and 14% of those were observed once. The ten largest make up roughly an eighth of the sample. No cognate antigen is known for these TCRs. The source was lung tumor tissue, collected at surgery. Source of these receptors: a male donor with early-stage non-small cell lung cancer.

The sample holds many counts of this clonotype. The rearrangement links TRBV23-1 to TRBJ2-1; 13 positions match TRBD2. TRBV23-1 is an open reading frame whose function is uncertain. This CDR3 spans 19 amino acids. The ends lost 3 bases at V and 0 bases at J; junction bases unmatched: 8. CDR3 in amino acids: CASSHRTSGSSSSYNEQFF. DNA for the CDR3: TGCGCCAGCAGTCATCGGACTAGCGGGAGCTCCAGCTCCTACAATGAGCAGTTCTTC.

This clonotype occurred many times. V and J are TRBV6-5 and TRBJ2-1; 14 bases line up with TRBD2. Germline V gene lookup returns CDR1 MNHEY and CDR2 SVGAGI. The CDR3 spans 16 residues. Germline trimming cut 6 bases from V and 9 bases from J; bases unmatched to any gene: 10. CDR3 nucleotides: TGTGCCAGCAGCCCCAGACTAGCGGGAGGGCCTGGTGAGCAGTTCTTC. Its protein is CASSPRLAGGPGEQFF.

By share, this clonotype ranks as medium-sized (0.01 to 0.1%). CDR3 DNA sequence: TGTGCCAGCAGAGATGTGGGGAATGAGCAGTTCTTC. The encoded protein is CASRDVGNEQFF. V usage is TRBV12-3 or TRBV12-4 and J usage is TRBJ2-1; D is unclear. This CDR3 is 12 amino acids long. Trimming stripped 6 bases from V and 7 bases from J, with 10 bases between.

This clonotype was seen many times. The chain has TRBV4-1 and TRBJ2-1; D uncertain. CDR1 is MGHRA and CDR2 is YSYEKL in the germline V gene. This CDR3 contains 15 residues. V lost 0 bases, J lost 5 bases, and 11 bases lay in between. The CDR3 coding sequence is TGCGCCAGCAGCCAAGACCCATTGACCCACAATGAGCAGTTCTTC. This gives the protein CASSQDPLTHNEQFF.

V and J are TRBV7-9 and TRBJ1-3; D ambiguous. V gave up 4 bases and J gave up 4 bases, with 14 bases separating them. The CDR3 totals 15 residues. Germline CDR1 and CDR2: SEHNR and FQNEAQ (reference sequence). The chain's CDR3 is CASSYGWAGGNTIYF. CDR3 nucleotides: TGTGCCAGCAGCTACGGGTGGGCCGGCGGAAACACCATATATTTT.

This clonotype was counted ten times or more. The chain has TRBV11-2 and TRBJ1-4; D gene unclear. Germline V CDR1 and CDR2: SGHAT, FQNNGV. This CDR3 comprises 15 residues. The V end was cut by 2 bases, the J end by 2 bases, with 9 bases between. Written as DNA, the CDR3 is TGTGCCAGCAGCTTATCTTCTTCGACTAATGAAAAACTGTTTTTT. As protein: CASSLSSSTNEKLFF.